The text below deals with one T cell receptor beta chain. The germline V gene encodes CDR1 KGHSH and CDR2 LQKENI. Trimming at V came to 0 bases and at J to 7 bases, leaving 11 bases not matched to a gene. The CDR3 covers 16 residues. This sample is part of a study of technical replicates of blood from a few donors. Some clones are missing from TCRdb's copy, which holds only in-frame ones; the method was immunoSEQ multiplex PCR. The sample lists 80,000 to 95,000 clones; approximately 94% were seen once. The TCR originated in a human donor in good health. J is TRBJ1-2 and V is TRBV18; TRBD1 matches 7 bases. The sample comprised T cells isolated from PBMCs. CDR3 in DNA: TGTGCCAGCTCACCACCGTCCCGACAGGGTGAATTTGGCTACACCTTC. This gives the protein CASSPPSRQGEFGYTF.